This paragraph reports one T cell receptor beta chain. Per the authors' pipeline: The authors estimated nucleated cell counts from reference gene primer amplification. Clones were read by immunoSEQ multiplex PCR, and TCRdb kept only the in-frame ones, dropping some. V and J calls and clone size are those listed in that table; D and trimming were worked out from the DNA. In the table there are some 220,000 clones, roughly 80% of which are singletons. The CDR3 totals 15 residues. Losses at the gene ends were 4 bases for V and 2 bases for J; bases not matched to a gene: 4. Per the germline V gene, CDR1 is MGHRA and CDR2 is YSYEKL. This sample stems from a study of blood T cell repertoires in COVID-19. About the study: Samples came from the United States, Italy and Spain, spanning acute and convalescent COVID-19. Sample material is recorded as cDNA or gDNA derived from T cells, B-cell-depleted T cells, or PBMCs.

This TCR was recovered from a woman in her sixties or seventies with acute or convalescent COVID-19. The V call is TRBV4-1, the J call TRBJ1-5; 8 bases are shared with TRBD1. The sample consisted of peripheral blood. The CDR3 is CASSPPGQGNQPQHF. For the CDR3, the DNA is TGCGCCAGCAGCCCTCCGGGACAGGGCAATCAGCCCCAGCATTTT.